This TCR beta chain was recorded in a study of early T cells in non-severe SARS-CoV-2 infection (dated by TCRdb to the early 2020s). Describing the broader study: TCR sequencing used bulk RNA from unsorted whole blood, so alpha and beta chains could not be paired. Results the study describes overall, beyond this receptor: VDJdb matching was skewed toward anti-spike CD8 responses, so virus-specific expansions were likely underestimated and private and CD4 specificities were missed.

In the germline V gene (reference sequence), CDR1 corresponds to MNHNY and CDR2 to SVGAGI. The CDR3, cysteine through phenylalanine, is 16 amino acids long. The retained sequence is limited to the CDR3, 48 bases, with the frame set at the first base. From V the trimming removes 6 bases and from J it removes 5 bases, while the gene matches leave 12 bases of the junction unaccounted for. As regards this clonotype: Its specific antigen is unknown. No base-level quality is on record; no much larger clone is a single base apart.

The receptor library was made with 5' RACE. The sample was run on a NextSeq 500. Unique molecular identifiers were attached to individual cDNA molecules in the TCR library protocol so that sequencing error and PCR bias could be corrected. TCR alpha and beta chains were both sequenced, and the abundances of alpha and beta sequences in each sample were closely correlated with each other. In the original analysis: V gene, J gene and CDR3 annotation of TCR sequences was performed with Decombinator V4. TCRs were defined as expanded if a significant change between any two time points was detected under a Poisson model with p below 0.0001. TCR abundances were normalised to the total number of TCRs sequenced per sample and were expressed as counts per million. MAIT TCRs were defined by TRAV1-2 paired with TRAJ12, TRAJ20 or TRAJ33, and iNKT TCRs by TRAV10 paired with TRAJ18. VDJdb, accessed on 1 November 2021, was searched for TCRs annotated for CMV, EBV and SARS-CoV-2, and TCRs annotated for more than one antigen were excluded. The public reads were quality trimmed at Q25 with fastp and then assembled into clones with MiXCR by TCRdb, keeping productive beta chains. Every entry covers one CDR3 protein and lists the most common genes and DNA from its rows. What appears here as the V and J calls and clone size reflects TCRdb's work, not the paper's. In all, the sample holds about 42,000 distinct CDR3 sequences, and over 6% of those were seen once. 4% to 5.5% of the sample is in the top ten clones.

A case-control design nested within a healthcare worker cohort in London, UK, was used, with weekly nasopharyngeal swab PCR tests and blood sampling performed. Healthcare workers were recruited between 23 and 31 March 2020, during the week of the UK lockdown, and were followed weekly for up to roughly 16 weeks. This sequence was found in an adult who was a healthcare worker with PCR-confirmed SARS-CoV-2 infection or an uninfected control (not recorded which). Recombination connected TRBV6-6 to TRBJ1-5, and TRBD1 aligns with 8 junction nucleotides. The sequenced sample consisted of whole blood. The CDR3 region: CASRPGQGGPHQPQHF. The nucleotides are TGTGCCAGCAGACCCGGACAGGGCGGACCCCATCAGCCCCAGCATTTT.